This T cell receptor (beta chain) appears in the sequencing data of a study of shared clonotypes between healthy human individuals. Study overall: Researchers assigned three CD4 naive, three CD4 memory, two CD8 naive and one CD8 memory plate to each donor.

Study outcomes and limitations: For naive CD4 cells, roughly 4.8% of clonotypes were shared across a handful of donors. An effect of sequencing depth on clonotype sharing among donors was expected.

Details on this clone: Its antigen is unidentified.

Replicate PCRs for sorted subsets used roughly 200 ng DNA; this equaled tens of thousands of T cell genomes. Here immunoSEQ multiplex PCR was the method, and the copy in TCRdb shows in-frame clones only, minus some. The repertoire holds about 1.5 million clones, with around 98% as singletons. The J segment lost 4 bases and the V segment lost 5 bases, leaving 10 bases of the junction unmatched. This CDR3 region has 16 residues. Germline loops: CDR1 PRHDT, CDR2 FYEKMQ (reference sequence). Sequencing was done on a sample of naive CD4+ T cells sorted from blood. Subset in this sample: CD45RA+ positively selected. The V and J genes are TRBV13 and TRBJ2-2, with 7 bases matching TRBD2. This TCR came from a young man in good health. DNA for the CDR3: TGTGCCAGCAGCCAACCTAGCGGCATAATCACCGGGGAGCTGTTTTTT. This gives the protein CASSQPSGIITGELFF.